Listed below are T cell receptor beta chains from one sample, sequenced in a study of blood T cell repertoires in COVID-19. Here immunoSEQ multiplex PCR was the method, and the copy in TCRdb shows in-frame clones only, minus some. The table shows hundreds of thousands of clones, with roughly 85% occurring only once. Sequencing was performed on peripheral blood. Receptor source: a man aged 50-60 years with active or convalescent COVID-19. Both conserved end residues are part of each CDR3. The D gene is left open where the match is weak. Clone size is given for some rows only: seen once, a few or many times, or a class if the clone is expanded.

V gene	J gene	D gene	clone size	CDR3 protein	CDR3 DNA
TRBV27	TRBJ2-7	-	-	CASSRAVTDPGVHEQYF	TGTGCCAGCAGTCGCGCCGTCACAGACCCCGGCGTACACGAGCAGTACTTC
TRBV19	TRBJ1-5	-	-	CASSNWGGQPQHF	TGTGCCAGTAGTAACTGGGGGGGACAGCCCCAGCATTTT
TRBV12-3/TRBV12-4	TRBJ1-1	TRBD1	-	CASRSTGVAFF	TGTGCCAGCAGGTCAACAGGGGTGGCTTTCTTT
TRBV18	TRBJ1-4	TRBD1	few	CASSARQGANEKLFF	TGTGCCAGCTCGGCCCGACAGGGGGCAAACGAAAAACTGTTTTTT
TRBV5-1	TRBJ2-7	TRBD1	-	CASSGGQGRLYF	TGCGCCAGCAGCGGGGGACAGGGGCGACTGTACTTC
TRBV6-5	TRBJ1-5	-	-	CASSQRSSRPQHF	TGTGCCAGCAGTCAGAGGAGCTCCAGGCCCCAGCATTTT
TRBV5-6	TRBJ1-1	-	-	CASSLRFGGNTEAFF	TGTGCCAGCAGCTTGAGGTTCGGGGGAAACACTGAAGCTTTCTTT
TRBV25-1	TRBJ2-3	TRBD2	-	CASSVTSGNTDTQYF	TGTGCCAGCAGTGTTACTAGCGGGAACACAGATACGCAGTATTTT
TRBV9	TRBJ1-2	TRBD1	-	CASSVEQGAMGYTF	TGTGCCAGCAGCGTAGAGCAGGGGGCGATGGGCTACACCTTC
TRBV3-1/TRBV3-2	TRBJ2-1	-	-	CASSLGAPSSYNEQFF	TGTGCCAGCAGCCTGGGCGCGCCGAGCTCCTACAATGAGCAGTTCTTC
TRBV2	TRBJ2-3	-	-	CASSDRGGGTDTQYF	TGTGCCAGCAGTGATAGGGGCGGAGGCACAGATACGCAGTATTTT
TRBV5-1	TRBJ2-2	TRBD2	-	CASSVTSGGSWRELFF	TGCGCCAGCAGCGTGACTAGCGGGGGGAGCTGGCGGGAGCTGTTTTTT
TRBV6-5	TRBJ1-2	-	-	CASRPTGSGYSYTF	TGTGCCAGCAGGCCTACAGGGTCGGGTTATAGCTACACCTTC
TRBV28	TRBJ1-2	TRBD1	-	CASSLATQGASEGRTF	TGTGCCAGCAGTCTTGCTACACAGGGGGCATCGGAAGGTCGCACCTTC
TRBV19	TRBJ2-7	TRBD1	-	CASSIRTGGSYEQYF	TGTGCCAGTAGTATCCGGACAGGGGGCTCCTACGAGCAGTACTTC
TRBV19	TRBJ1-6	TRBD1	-	CASRDRVNSPLHF	TGTGCCAGCCGGGACAGGGTAAATTCACCCCTCCACTTT
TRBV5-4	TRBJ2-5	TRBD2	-	CASSLGGLAGTQETQYF	TGTGCCAGCAGCTTGGGGGGACTAGCGGGGACACAAGAGACCCAGTACTTC
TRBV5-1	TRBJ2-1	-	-	CASSLGGGGSYNEQFF	TGCGCCAGCAGCTTGGGAGGGGGTGGCTCCTACAATGAGCAGTTCTTC
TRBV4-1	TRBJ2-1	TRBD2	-	CATRGLAGSYNEQFF	TGCGCCACCAGGGGACTAGCGGGATCCTACAATGAGCAGTTCTTC
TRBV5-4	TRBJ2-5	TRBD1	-	CASSLSGGGETQYF	TGTGCCAGCAGCTTGTCAGGGGGCGGAGAGACCCAGTACTTC
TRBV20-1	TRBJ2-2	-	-	CSASKGGNTGELFF	TGCAGTGCTAGTAAGGGAGGGAACACCGGGGAGCTGTTTTTT
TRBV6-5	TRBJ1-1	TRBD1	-	CATSLWLTGAAEAFF	TGTGCCACCAGCCTTTGGCTGACAGGGGCGGCTGAAGCTTTCTTT
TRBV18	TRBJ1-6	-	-	CASSPSPGDSPLHF	TGTGCCAGCTCACCATCACCAGGGGATTCACCCCTCCACTTT
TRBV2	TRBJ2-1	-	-	CASSEGGRPHEQFF	TGTGCCAGCAGTGAGGGCGGGCGACCCCATGAGCAGTTCTTC
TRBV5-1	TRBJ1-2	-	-	CASSVQGYGYTF	TGCGCCAGCAGCGTACAGGGCTATGGCTACACCTTC
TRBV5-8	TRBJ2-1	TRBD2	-	CASSSWPGLAGGHNEQFF	TGTGCCAGCAGCTCCTGGCCGGGACTAGCGGGAGGGCACAATGAGCAGTTCTTC
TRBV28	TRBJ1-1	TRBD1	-	CASSPSGGNRGTTEAFF	TGTGCCAGCAGCCCGAGTGGGGGGAACAGGGGTACCACTGAAGCTTTCTTT
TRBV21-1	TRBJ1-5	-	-	CASSKRWDWGAGGPQHF	TGTGCCAGCAGCAAAAGGTGGGACTGGGGGGCGGGAGGGCCCCAGCATTTT
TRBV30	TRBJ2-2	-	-	CAWIPTVYTGELFF	TGTGCCTGGATACCGACAGTCTACACCGGGGAGCTGTTTTTT
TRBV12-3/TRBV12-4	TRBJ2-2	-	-	CASSLDYRRELFF	TGTGCCAGCAGTTTAGACTATCGGCGGGAGCTGTTTTTT
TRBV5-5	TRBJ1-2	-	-	CASRKTGNYGYTF	TGTGCCAGCAGAAAAACAGGGAACTATGGCTACACCTTC
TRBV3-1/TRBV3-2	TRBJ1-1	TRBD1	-	CASSQGTGLNTEAFF	TGTGCCAGCAGCCAAGGGACAGGGTTGAACACTGAAGCTTTCTTT
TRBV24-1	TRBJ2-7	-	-	CATSDSRTLTGQYF	TGTGCCACCAGTGATTCCCGGACTCTGACCGGGCAGTACTTC
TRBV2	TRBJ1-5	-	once	CAGGTDSNQPQHF	TGTGCCGGAGGGACGGATAGCAATCAGCCCCAGCATTTT
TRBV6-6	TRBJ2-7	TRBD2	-	CASTPRSGSFYEQYF	TGTGCCAGCACGCCCCGTAGCGGGAGTTTCTACGAGCAGTACTTC
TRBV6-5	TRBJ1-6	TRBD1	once	CASSYEGGPLHF	TGTGCCAGCAGTTACGAAGGGGGCCCCCTCCACTTT
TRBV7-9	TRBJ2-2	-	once	CASSRGQSANTGELFF	TGTGCCAGCAGTCGAGGACAGAGTGCGAACACCGGGGAGCTGTTTTTT
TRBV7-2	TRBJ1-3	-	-	CASRDTSSGNTIYF	TGTGCCAGCAGAGACACTTCCTCTGGAAACACCATATATTTT
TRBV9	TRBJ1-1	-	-	CASSVGTGNTEAFF	TGTGCCAGCAGCGTAGGTACAGGGAACACTGAAGCTTTCTTT
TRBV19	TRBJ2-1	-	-	CASSVLWTGGAGGGNEQFF	TGTGCCAGTAGTGTGTTATGGACAGGGGGAGCGGGAGGTGGAAATGAGCAGTTCTTC
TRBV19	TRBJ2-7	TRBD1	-	CASSPRGTHIHYEQYF	TGTGCCAGTAGTCCCAGGGGGACCCACATCCACTACGAGCAGTACTTC
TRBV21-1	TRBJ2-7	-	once	CASSKPKGTAGKGTYPYEQYF	TGTGCCAGCAGCAAGCCCAAGGGAACGGCAGGTAAGGGGACATACCCCTACGAGCAGTACTTC
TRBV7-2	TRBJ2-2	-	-	CASSWGVTASNTGELFF	TGTGCCAGCAGCTGGGGGGTTACGGCCTCGAACACCGGGGAGCTGTTTTTT
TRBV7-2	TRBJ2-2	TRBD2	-	CASSLVTGGEGTGELFF	TGTGCCAGCAGCTTAGTCACGGGAGGAGAGGGCACCGGGGAGCTGTTTTTT